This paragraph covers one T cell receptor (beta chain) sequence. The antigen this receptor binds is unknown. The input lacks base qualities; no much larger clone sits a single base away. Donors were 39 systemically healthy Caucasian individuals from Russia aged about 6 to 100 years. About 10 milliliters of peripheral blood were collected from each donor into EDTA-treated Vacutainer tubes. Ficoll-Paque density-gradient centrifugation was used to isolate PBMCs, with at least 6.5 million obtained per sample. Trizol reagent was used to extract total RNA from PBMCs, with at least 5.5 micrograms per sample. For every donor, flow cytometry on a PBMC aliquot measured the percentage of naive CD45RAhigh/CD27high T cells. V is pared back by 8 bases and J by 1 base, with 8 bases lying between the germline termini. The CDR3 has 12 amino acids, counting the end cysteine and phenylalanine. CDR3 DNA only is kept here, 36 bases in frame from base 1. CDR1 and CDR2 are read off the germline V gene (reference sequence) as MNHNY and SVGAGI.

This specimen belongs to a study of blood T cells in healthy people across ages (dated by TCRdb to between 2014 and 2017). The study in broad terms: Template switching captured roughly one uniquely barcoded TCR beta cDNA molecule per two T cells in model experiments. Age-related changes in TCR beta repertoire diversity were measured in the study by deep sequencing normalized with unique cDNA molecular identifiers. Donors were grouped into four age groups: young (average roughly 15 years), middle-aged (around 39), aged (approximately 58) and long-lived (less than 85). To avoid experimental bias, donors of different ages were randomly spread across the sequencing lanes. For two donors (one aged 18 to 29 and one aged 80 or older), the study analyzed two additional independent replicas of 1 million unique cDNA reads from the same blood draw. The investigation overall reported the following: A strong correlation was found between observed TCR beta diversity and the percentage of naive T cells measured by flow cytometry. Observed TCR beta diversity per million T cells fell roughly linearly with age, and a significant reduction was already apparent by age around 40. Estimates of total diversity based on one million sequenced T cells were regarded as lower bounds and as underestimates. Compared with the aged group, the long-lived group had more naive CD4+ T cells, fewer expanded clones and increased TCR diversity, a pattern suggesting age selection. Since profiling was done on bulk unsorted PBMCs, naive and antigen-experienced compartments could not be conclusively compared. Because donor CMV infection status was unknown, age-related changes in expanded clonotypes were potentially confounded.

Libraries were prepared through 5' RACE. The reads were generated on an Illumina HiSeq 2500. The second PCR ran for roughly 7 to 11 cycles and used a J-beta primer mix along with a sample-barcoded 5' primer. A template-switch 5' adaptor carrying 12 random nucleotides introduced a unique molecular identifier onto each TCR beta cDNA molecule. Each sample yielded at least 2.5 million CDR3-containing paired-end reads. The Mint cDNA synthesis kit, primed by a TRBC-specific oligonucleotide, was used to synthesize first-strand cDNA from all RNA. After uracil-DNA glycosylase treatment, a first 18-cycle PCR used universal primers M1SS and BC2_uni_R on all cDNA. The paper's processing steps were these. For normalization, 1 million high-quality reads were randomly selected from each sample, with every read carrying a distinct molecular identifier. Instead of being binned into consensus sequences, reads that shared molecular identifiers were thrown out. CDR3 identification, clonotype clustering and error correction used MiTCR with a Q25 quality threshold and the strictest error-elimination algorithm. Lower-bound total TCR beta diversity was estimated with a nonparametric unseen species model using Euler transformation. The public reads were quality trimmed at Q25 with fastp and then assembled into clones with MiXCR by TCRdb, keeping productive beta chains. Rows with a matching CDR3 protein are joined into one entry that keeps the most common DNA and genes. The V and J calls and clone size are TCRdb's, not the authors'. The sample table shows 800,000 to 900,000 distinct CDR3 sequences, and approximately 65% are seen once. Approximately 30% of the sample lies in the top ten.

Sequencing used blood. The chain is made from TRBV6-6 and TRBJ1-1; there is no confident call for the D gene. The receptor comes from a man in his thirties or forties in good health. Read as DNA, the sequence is TGTGCCAGCCGCCGGACGAACACTGAAGCTTTCTTT. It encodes CASRRTNTEAFF.